These T cell receptor beta chains were read from a single sample in a study of regulatory T cells in long-lasting Graves disease. From the multiplex PCR reads, TCRdb called clonotypes with MiXCR, one entry per CDR3 protein. The sample has 400,000 or so distinct CDR3 sequences; around 20% are singletons. The sample was peripheral blood mononuclear cells (PBMCs), taken when the disease was refractory, from a patient treated with antithyroid drugs. Every receptor here comes from a female donor with Graves disease. Both conserved end residues are part of each CDR3. D genes are given only for firm matches. Size tells how often a clone was seen (once, few, many) or the class of an expanded clone, and some rows leave it out.

v_gene,d_gene,j_gene,abundance,CDR3aa,CDR3nt
TRBV10-3,TRBD2,TRBJ2-5,many,CAISVPFSGRAQETQYF,TGTGCCATCAGCGTACCATTTAGCGGGAGGGCACAAGAGACCCAGTACTTC
TRBV2,-,TRBJ1-1,-,CASSNAGTEAFF,TGTGCCAGCAGTAACGCGGGAACTGAAGCTTTCTTT
TRBV5-6,-,TRBJ2-3,-,CASSLVGSSTDTQYF,TGTGCCAGCAGCTTGGTTGGCAGTAGCACAGATACGCAGTATTTT
TRBV12-3/TRBV12-4,-,TRBJ1-3,many,CASSFRDSGNTIYF,TGTGCCAGCTCCTTCCGAGACAGTGGAAACACCATATATTTT
TRBV24-1,TRBD2,TRBJ2-2,many,CATSVRLGGSAGELFF,TGTGCCACCAGTGTTAGACTAGGCGGGAGTGCCGGGGAGCTGTTTTTT
TRBV20-1,-,TRBJ2-5,-,CSARGLYQETQYF,TGCAGTGCCCGAGGGTTGTACCAAGAGACCCAGTACTTC
TRBV6-5,-,TRBJ2-6,-,CASSYWQEGSGANVLTF,TGTGCCAGCAGTTATTGGCAGGAAGGCTCTGGGGCCAACGTCCTGACTTTC
TRBV28,TRBD2,TRBJ2-3,many,CASSLFGTSGSTDTQYF,TGTGCCAGCAGTTTATTCGGGACTAGCGGAAGCACAGATACGCAGTATTTT
TRBV2,-,TRBJ1-6,many,CASSPGRNSPLHF,TGTGCCAGCAGTCCCGGACGCAATTCACCCCTCCACTTT
TRBV6-1,-,TRBJ1-2,few,CASSEGRISSGYTF,TGTGCCAGCAGTGAAGGACGCATTTCGTCTGGCTACACCTTC
TRBV6-1,-,TRBJ2-5,many,CASTARGRETQYF,TGTGCCAGCACTGCACGTGGTCGGGAGACCCAGTACTTC
TRBV5-1,TRBD2,TRBJ2-2,few,CASSLSVAPGGLGTGELFF,TGCGCCAGCAGCTTGTCGGTGGCACCGGGGGGACTGGGAACCGGGGAGCTGTTTTTT
TRBV14,TRBD2,TRBJ2-7,-,CASSQADGLAGDHYEQYF,TGTGCCAGCAGCCAAGCGGACGGACTAGCGGGAGATCACTATGAGCAGTACTTC
TRBV2,-,TRBJ2-7,many,CASTGHSPYEQYF,TGTGCCAGCACGGGACACTCCCCCTACGAGCAGTACTTC
TRBV20-1,-,TRBJ1-5,once,CSALARGNQPQHF,TGCAGTGCTTTAGCGCGGGGCAATCAGCCCCAGCATTTT